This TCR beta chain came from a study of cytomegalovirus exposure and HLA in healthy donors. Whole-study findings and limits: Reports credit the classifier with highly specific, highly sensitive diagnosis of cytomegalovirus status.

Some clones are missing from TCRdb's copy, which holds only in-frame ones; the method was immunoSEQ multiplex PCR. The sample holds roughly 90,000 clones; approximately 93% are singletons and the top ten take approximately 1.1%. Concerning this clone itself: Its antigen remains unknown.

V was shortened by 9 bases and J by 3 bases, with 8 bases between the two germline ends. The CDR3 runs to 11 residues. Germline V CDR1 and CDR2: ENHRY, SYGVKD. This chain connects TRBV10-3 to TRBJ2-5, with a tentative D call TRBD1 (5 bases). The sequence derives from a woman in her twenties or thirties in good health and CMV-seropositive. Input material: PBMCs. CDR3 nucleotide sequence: TGTGCCATACGACAGAAAGAGACCCAGTACTTC. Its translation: CAIRQKETQYF.